What follows is one TCR beta chain and its context. The data belong to a study of T cell clonotyping in hematopoietic cell transplantation. Stated time point: recipient sample about 28 days before transplant, after cytoreduction. Here immunoSEQ multiplex PCR was the method, and the copy in TCRdb shows in-frame clones only, minus some. The sample lists some 28,000 clones, roughly 84% seen once, with roughly 1.8% in the top ten. Germline lookup yields CDR1 SGHNT and CDR2 YYREEE (reference sequence). The V and J ends lost 4 bases and 1 base, in that order; junction bases with no gene match: 6. CDR3 size: 15 residues.

This TCR was recovered from a man between 40 and 49 years old with acute myeloid leukemia. Some clones in this sample may be carry-over from other donors' samples. The rearrangement joins TRBV5-4 to TRBJ1-1; TRBD1 agrees at 8 bases. The starting material was peripheral blood mononuclear cells, obtained before stem cell transplant. CDR3 nucleotides: TGTGCCAGCAGCCTTCCCGGGACAGGGAACACTGAAGCTTTCTTT. Translating gives CASSLPGTGNTEAFF.